One and the same sample provided the 20 T cell receptor beta chains below, sequenced in a study of T cell responses to AZD1222 COVID-19 vaccine. Method: immunoSEQ multiplex PCR; TCRdb's copy keeps in-frame clones and lacks some. The sample shows around 120,000 clones, more than 65% of them seen only once. Here the sequenced sample was peripheral blood, taken 28 days after the second AZD1222 dose. Receptor source: an adult who received the AZD1222 COVID-19 vaccine.

The chain employs TRBV1 and TRBJ1-1; TRBD1, as called in the table, went unchecked against the DNA. TRBV1 is annotated as a pseudogene. The length of the CDR3 is 15 residues. CDR3 coding DNA: TGCACCAGCAGCCAAGAAAGACAGGGATGGACTGAAGCTTTCTTT. Translation gives CTSSQERQGWTEAFF.

The chain joins TRBV19 to TRBJ1-3; no clear D. The CDR3 extends over 16 amino acids. V was clipped by 4 bases and J by 5 bases, with 18 bases between them. Germline assignment: CDR1 LNHDA and CDR2 SQIVND (reference sequence). CDR3 region: CASSTRTANDRNTIYF. The CDR3 nucleotides are TGTGCCAGTAGTACGAGGACGGCTAACGATAGAAACACCATATATTTT.

The rearrangement joins TRBV14 to TRBJ2-3; no clear D gene. V was clipped by 0 bases and J by 5 bases, with 12 bases between them. The germline gives CDR1 SGHDN, CDR2 FVKESK. CDR3 length: 15 residues. Here the CDR3 reads CASSQDPRWGDTQYF. CDR3 nucleotide sequence: TGTGCCAGCAGCCAAGATCCCAGGTGGGGAGATACGCAGTATTTT.

The rearrangement links TRBV3-1 (or the pseudogene TRBV3-2) to TRBJ2-1, with D uncertain. V was clipped by 4 bases and J by 7 bases, with 11 bases between them. Per germline, CDR1 LGHDT and CDR2 YNNKEL (reference sequence). The CDR3 is made up of 13 amino acids. The CDR3 bases are TGTGCCAGCAGCCTCCTTCTTCTTAATGAGCAGTTCTTC. Its protein product is CASSLLLLNEQFF.

V gene TRBV6-1 combines with J gene TRBJ2-4, with 11 bases aligning to TRBD1. V lost 2 bases, J lost 0 bases, and 6 bases stayed unmatched. The length of the CDR3 is 18 residues. CDR1 and CDR2 from the germline V gene are MNHNS and SASEGT. The CDR3 spells CASSEQGTGGLAKNIQYF. The CDR3 coding sequence is TGTGCCAGCAGTGAACAAGGGACAGGGGGGCTAGCCAAAAACATTCAGTACTTC.

The chain recombines TRBV5-1 with TRBJ2-5; D gene ambiguous. V was cut by 5 bases and J by 2 bases, with 10 bases left in between. The CDR3 has 13 amino acids. Germline loops: CDR1 SGHRS, CDR2 YFSETQ. The CDR3 nucleotides read TGCGCCAGCAGAGGGCTAGTTCAAGAGACCCAGTACTTC. Protein: CASRGLVQETQYF. Variable domain in full (rest from reference TRBV5-1 and TRBJ2-5): KAGVTQTPRYLIKTRGQQVTLSCSPISGHRSVSWYQQTPGQGLQFLFEYFSETQRNKGNFPGRFSGRQFSNSRSEMNVSTLELGDSALYLCASRGLVQETQYFGPGTRLLVL.

This chain links TRBV7-9 with TRBJ1-5; 9 bases agree with TRBD1. From germline, CDR1 is SEHNR and CDR2 FQNEAQ (reference sequence). The CDR3 covers 19 residues. With 0 bases clipped from V and 2 bases from J, the junction kept 11 bases outside the gene matches. CDR3 sequence (DNA): TGTGCCAGCAGCTTAGCGCGGGGTGACAGGGGGTACCGCAATCAGCCCCAGCATTTT. Its protein product is CASSLARGDRGYRNQPQHF.

This chain joins TRBV19 and TRBJ2-2; no clear D gene. The ends were cut back, 7 bases at V and 1 base at J, with 7 bases in the middle. Germline V gene lookup returns CDR1 LNHDA and CDR2 SQIVND (reference sequence). The CDR3 runs to 13 residues. The CDR3 DNA is TGTGCCAGTATAGTGAGGAACACCGGGGAGCTGTTTTTT. Translating it yields CASIVRNTGELFF.

V is TRBV7-9 and J is TRBJ1-5, with D possibly being TRBD1 (5 bases). CDR3 length: 14 residues. V dropped 1 base and J dropped 6 bases, with 10 bases sitting between them. Germline V gene sequence: CDR1 SEHNR, CDR2 FQNEAQ (reference sequence). CDR3 bases: TGTGCCAGCAGCTTAGGAGGGGCTCGTCAGCCCCAGCATTTT. Residues: CASSLGGARQPQHF.

The chain links TRBV2 to TRBJ1-2, with 7 bases aligning to TRBD1. CDR1 is SNHLY, CDR2 FYNNEI, per germline. The CDR3 is made up of 12 amino acids. The V gene end was trimmed by 5 bases and the J gene end by 8 bases; junction bases not matched to a gene: 5. CDR3: CASSQGGGGYTF. The CDR3 DNA reads as TGTGCCAGCAGTCAGGGGGGCGGGGGCTACACCTTC.

This clone was recorded a few times. The rearrangement joins TRBV10-3 to TRBJ1-3, with 8 nucleotides matching TRBD1. Germline V gives CDR1 ENHRY, CDR2 SYGVKD. The CDR3 covers 15 residues. J gave up 4 bases and V 2 bases, and 4 bases lay outside the gene matches. The CDR3 here is CAISERQGAGNTIYF. CDR3 coding DNA: TGTGCCATCAGTGAGCGTCAGGGGGCAGGAAACACCATATATTTT.

The chain employs TRBV28 and TRBJ1-1; the D gene is possibly TRBD1 (5 bases). Germline V gives CDR1 MDHEN, CDR2 SYDVKM. CDR3 length: 13 amino acids. V was trimmed by 10 bases and J by 2 bases, leaving 14 bases between them. The CDR3 nucleotides read TGTGCCACCAGACAGAAGACCAACACTGAAGCTTTCTTT. Protein sequence: CATRQKTNTEAFF.

This rearrangement joins TRBV29-1 to TRBJ1-2; 9 bases are a match to TRBD1. Trimming removed 5 bases from V and 7 bases from J; junction bases left unmatched: 5. From germline, CDR1 is SQVTM and CDR2 ANQGSEA. The CDR3 length is 12 residues. The CDR3 DNA sequence: TGCAGCGTTACATACAGGGGGCCTGGCTACACCTTC. Translating gives CSVTYRGPGYTF.

The chain recombines TRBV19 with TRBJ2-1; 7 bases are shared with TRBD1. Germline CDR1 is LNHDA and CDR2 is SQIVND (reference sequence). The CDR3 contains 13 residues. The V gene end was trimmed by 3 bases and the J gene end by 7 bases; junction bases not matched to a gene: 3. The CDR3 sequence: CASSMGQINEQFF. CDR3 sequence (DNA): TGTGCCAGTAGTATGGGACAGATAAATGAGCAGTTCTTC.

About this clone: The junction departs from germline at one end; a sequencing error may be responsible. The chain recombines TRBV7-7 with TRBJ2-2; 9 bases line up with TRBD1. Per germline, CDR1 SSHAT and CDR2 FNYEAQ (reference sequence). The CDR3 has 18 residues. The CDR3 DNA is TGTGCTAGCAGCGCCCCGGCGGCGGGACAGGGAGGCACCGGGGAGCTGTTTTTT. This codes for CASSAPAAGQGGTGELFF.

The J gene is TRBJ2-1, the V gene TRBV5-2; TRBD2, as called in the table, went unchecked against the DNA. TRBV5-2 counts as a pseudogene. The CDR3 sequence is 23 residues long. CDR3 sequence (DNA): TGTGCCAGCAACAAGAGGGTTCGCTCGGGACTGACCGGGGGTGGTGGGACCTACAATGAGCAGTTCTTC. This codes for CASNKRVRSGLTGGGGTYNEQFF.

The rearrangement joins TRBV19 to TRBJ1-2; 7 bases are shared with TRBD1. This CDR3 is built from 13 residues. J gave up 10 bases and V 1 base, and 6 bases lay outside the gene matches. Germline assignment: CDR1 LNHDA and CDR2 SQIVND (reference sequence). The CDR3 region is CASSIAGGIFYTF. CDR3 nucleotides: TGTGCCAGTAGTATAGCAGGGGGAATTTTCTACACCTTC.

This chain connects TRBV20-1 to TRBJ2-7; D gene ambiguous. The CDR3 spans 12 residues. Deletions cut 6 bases from V and 3 bases from J, with 12 bases between. Looked up from germline, CDR1 is DFQATT and CDR2 is SNEGSKA (reference sequence). The CDR3 loop is CSASRGFYEQYF. CDR3 in DNA: TGCAGTGCCAGTAGAGGATTCTACGAGCAGTACTTC.

The rearrangement links TRBV5-4 to TRBJ2-7; a possible D gene is TRBD1 (5 bases). This CDR3 has 13 residues. Trimming pared 1 base from V and 2 bases from J, leaving 7 bases between. Germline V CDR1 and CDR2: SGHNT, YYREEE (reference sequence). CDR3 region: CASSLPGTYEQYF. For the CDR3, the DNA is TGTGCCAGCAGCTTGCCAGGGACCTACGAGCAGTACTTC.

This chain links TRBV2 with TRBJ1-2, with D possibly being TRBD1 (6 bases). Trimming cost V 4 bases and J 7 bases, with 16 bases left between them. CDR3 length: 14 residues. Germline CDR1 and CDR2: SNHLY and FYNNEI. CDR3 amino acids: CASSGDQGKVGYTF. Written as DNA, the CDR3 is TGTGCCAGCAGTGGAGATCAGGGGAAAGTTGGCTACACCTTC.